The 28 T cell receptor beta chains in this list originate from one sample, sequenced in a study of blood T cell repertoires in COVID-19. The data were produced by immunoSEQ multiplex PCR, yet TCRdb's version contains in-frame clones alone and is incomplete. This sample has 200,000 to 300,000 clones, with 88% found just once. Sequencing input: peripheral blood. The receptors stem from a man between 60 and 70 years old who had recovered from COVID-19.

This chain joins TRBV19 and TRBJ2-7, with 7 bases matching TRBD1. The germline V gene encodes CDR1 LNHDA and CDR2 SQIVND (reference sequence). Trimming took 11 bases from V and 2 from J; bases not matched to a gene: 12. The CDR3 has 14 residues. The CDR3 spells CASTPGQFTYEQYF. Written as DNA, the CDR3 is TGTGCCTCGACTCCGGGACAGTTTACCTACGAGCAGTACTTC.

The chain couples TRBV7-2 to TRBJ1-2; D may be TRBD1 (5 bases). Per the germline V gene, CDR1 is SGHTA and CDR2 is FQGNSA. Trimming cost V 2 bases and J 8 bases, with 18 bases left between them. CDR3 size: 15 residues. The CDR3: CASSLSTTGGSGYTF. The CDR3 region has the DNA TGTGCCAGCAGCTTATCGACGACGGGGGGTTCGGGCTACACCTTC.

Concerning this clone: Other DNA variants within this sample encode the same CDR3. The DNA for the CDR3 is TGTGCCAGCAGCTTAGGGGGACAGGGTTATGGCTACACCTTC. Its translation: CASSLGGQGYGYTF. The chain recombines TRBV13 with TRBJ1-2; TRBD1 agrees at 9 bases. CDR3 length: 14 residues. Germline-derived CDR1 and CDR2 are PRHDT and FYEKMQ (reference sequence). The ends lost 0 bases at V and 5 bases at J; junction bases unmatched: 1.

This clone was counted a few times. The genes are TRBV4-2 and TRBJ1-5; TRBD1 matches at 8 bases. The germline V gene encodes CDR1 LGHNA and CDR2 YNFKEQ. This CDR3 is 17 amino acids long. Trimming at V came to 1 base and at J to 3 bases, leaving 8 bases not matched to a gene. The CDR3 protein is CASSQVWDRTYNQPQHF. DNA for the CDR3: TGTGCCAGCAGCCAAGTATGGGACAGGACATACAATCAGCCCCAGCATTTT.

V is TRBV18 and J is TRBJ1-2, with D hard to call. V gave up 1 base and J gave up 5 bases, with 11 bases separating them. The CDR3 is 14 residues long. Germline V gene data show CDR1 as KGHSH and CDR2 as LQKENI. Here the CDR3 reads CASSPLSVYYGYTF. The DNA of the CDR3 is TGTGCCAGCTCACCACTCTCGGTGTATTATGGCTACACCTTC.

The CDR3 region has the DNA TGTGCCAGCAGCCAAGATATGGACTTAGGCCCTGGGGAAAAACTGTTTTTT. Its translation: CASSQDMDLGPGEKLFF. The chain has TRBV4-2 and TRBJ1-4; D unresolved. The V end lost 0 bases, the J end lost 8 bases, and 19 bases lay between the germline ends. Germline V lookup: CDR1 LGHNA, CDR2 YNFKEQ. This CDR3 is built from 17 residues.

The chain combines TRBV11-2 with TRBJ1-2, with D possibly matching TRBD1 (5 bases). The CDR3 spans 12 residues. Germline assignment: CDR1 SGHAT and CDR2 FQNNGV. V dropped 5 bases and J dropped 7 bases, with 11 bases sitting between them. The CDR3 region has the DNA TGTGCCAGCAGCCGGCAGGGAGGTGGCTACACCTTC. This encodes CASSRQGGGYTF.

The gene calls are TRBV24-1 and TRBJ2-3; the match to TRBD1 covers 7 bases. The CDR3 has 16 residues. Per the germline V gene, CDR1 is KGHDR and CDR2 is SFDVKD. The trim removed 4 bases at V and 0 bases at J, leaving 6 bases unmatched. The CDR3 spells CATSDRRQGSTDTQYF. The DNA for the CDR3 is TGTGCCACCAGTGACCGTCGACAGGGCAGCACAGATACGCAGTATTTT.

In DNA, the CDR3 is TGCGCCAGCAAAGGACAGGGTACCGGGGAGCTGTTTTTT. Protein: CASKGQGTGELFF. The rearrangement links TRBV10-2 to TRBJ2-2, with 8 bases identical to TRBD1. Germline CDR1 is WSHSY and CDR2 is SAAADI. CDR3 length: 13 amino acids. Unmatched junction bases numbered 3, after V lost 7 bases and J lost 5 bases.

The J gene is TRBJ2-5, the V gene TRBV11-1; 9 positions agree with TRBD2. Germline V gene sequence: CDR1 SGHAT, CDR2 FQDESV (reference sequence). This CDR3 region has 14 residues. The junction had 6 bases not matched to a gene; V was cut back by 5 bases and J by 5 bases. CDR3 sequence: CASSDSGGGETQYF. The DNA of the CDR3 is TGTGCCAGCAGCGATAGCGGGGGTGGGGAGACCCAGTACTTC. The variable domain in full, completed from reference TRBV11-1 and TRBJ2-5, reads EAEVAQSPRYKITEKSQAVAFWCDPISGHATLYWYRQILGQGPELLVQFQDESVVDDSQLPKDRFSAERLKGVDSTLKIQPAELGDSAMYLCASSDSGGGETQYFGPGTRLLVL.

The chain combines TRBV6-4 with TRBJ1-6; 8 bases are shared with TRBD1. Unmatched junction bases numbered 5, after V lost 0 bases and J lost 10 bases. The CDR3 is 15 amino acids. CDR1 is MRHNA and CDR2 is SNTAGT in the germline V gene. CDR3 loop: CASSDSPGGTSPLHF. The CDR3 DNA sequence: TGTGCCAGCAGTGACTCGCCAGGGGGCACGTCACCCCTCCACTTT.

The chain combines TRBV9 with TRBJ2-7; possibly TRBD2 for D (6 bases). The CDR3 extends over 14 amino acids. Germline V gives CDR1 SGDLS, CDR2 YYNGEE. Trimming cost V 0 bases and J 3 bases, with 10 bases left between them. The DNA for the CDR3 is TGTGCCAGCAGCGTAGACGGGGGTGTCTACGAGCAGTACTTC. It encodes CASSVDGGVYEQYF.

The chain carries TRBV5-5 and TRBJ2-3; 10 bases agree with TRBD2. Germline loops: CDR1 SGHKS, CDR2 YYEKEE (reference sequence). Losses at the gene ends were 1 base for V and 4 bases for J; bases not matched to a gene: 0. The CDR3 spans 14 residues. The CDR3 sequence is CASSLLAGADTQYF. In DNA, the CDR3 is TGTGCCAGCAGCTTGCTAGCGGGGGCAGATACGCAGTATTTT.

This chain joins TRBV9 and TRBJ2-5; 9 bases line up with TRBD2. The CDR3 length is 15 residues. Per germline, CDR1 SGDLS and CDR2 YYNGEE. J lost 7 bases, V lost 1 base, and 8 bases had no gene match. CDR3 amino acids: CASSVSDSGGGTQYF. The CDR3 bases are TGTGCCAGCAGCGTATCGGATAGCGGGGGTGGGACCCAGTACTTC. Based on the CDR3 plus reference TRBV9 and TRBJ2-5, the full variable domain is DSGVTQTPKHLITATGQRVTLRCSPRSGDLSVYWYQQSLDQGLQFLIQYYNGEERAKGNILERFSAQQFPDLHSELNLSSLELGDSALYFCASSVSDSGGGTQYFGPGTRLLVL.

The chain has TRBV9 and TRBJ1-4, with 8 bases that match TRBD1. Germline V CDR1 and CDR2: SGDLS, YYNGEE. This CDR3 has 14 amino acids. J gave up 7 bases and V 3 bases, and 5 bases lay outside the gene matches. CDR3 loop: CASSATGESEKLFF. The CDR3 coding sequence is TGTGCCAGCAGCGCGACAGGGGAGAGTGAAAAACTGTTTTTT. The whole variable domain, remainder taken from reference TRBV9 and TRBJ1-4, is DSGVTQTPKHLITATGQRVTLRCSPRSGDLSVYWYQQSLDQGLQFLIQYYNGEERAKGNILERFSAQQFPDLHSELNLSSLELGDSALYFCASSATGESEKLFFGSGTQLSVL.

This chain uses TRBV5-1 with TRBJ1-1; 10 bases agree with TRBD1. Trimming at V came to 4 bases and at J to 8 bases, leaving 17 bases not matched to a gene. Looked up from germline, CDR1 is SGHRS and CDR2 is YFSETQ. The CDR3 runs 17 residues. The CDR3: CASSADRGRITNFEAFF. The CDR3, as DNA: TGCGCCAGCAGCGCCGACAGGGGGCGCATTACAAATTTCGAAGCTTTCTTT.

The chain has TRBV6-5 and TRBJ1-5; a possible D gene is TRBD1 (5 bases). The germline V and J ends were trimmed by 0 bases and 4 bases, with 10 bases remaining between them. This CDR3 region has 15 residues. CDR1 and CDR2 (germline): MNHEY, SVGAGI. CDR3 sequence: CASSYSNQGNQPQHF. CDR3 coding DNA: TGTGCCAGCAGTTACTCGAATCAGGGAAATCAGCCCCAGCATTTT.

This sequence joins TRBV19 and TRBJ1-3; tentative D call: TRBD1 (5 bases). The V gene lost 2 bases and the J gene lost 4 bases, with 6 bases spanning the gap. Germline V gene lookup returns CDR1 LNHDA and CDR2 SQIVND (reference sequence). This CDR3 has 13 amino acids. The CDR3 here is CASSIQGGNTIYF. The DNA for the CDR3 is TGTGCCAGTAGTATACAGGGAGGAAACACCATATATTTT.

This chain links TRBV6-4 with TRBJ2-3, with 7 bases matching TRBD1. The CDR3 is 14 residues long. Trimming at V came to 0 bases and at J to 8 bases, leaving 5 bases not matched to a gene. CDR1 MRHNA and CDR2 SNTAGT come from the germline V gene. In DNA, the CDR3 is TGTGCCAGCAGTGACTCGGGACAGCTGGCTACGCAGTATTTT. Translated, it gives CASSDSGQLATQYF.

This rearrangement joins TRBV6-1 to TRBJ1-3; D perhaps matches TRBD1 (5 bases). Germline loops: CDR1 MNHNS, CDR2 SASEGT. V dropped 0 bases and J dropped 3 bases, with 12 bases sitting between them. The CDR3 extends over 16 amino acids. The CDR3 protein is CASSEAPGVSGNTIYF. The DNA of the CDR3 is TGTGCCAGCAGTGAAGCCCCGGGGGTCAGTGGAAACACCATATATTTT.

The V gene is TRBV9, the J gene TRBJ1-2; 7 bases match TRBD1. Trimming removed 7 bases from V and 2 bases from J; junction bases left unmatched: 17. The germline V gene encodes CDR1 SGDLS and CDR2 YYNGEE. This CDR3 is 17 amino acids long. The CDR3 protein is CASHADRARLVNYGYTF. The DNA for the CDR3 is TGTGCCAGCCATGCCGACAGGGCCCGCTTGGTGAACTATGGCTACACCTTC.

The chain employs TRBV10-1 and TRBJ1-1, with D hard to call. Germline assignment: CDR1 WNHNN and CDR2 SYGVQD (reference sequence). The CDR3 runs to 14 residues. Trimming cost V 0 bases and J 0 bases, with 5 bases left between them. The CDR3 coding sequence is TGCGCCAGCAGTGAGTCCAGGATGAACACTGAAGCTTTCTTT. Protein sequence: CASSESRMNTEAFF.

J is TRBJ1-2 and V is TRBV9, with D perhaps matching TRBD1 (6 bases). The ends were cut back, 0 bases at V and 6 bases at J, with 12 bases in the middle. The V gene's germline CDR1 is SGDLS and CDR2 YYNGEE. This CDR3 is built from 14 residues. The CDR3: CASSVGFRTDGYTF. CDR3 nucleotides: TGTGCCAGCAGCGTAGGGTTCAGGACAGATGGCTACACCTTC. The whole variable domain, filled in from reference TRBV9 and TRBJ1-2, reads DSGVTQTPKHLITATGQRVTLRCSPRSGDLSVYWYQQSLDQGLQFLIQYYNGEERAKGNILERFSAQQFPDLHSELNLSSLELGDSALYFCASSVGFRTDGYTFGSGTRLTVV.

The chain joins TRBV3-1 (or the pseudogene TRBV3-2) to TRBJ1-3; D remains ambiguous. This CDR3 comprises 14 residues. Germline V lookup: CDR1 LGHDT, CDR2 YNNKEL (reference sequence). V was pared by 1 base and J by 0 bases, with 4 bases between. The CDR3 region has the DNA TGTGCCAGCAGCCAAGCCGGCTCTGGAAACACCATATATTTT. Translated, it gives CASSQAGSGNTIYF.

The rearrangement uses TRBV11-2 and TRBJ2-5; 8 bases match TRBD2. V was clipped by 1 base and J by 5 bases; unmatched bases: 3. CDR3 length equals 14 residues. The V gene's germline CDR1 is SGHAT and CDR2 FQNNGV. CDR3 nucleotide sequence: TGTGCCAGCAGCTTAGCGGGGGGGAAGGAGACCCAGTACTTC. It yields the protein CASSLAGGKETQYF.

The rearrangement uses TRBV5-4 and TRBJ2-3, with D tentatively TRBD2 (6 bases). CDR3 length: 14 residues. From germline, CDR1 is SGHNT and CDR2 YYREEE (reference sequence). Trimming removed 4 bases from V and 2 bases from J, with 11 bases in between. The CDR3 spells CASSRDSATDTQYF. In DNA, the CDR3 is TGTGCCAGCAGCCGGGACTCAGCCACAGATACGCAGTATTTT.

The CDR3 is CASSPGTGRETQYF. DNA for the CDR3: TGTGCCAGCAGCCCCGGGACAGGGAGGGAGACCCAGTACTTC. The rearrangement uses TRBV7-3 and TRBJ2-5; 9 nucleotides line up with TRBD1. CDR3 length: 14 residues. V shed 5 bases, J shed 5 bases, and the junction held 6 bases outside the gene matches. Germline V gene data show CDR1 as SGHTA and CDR2 as FQGTGA.

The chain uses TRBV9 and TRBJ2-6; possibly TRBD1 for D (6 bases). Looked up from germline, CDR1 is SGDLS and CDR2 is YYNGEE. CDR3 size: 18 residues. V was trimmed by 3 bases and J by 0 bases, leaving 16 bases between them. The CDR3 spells CASSADPGTHSGANVLTF. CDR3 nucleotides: TGTGCCAGCAGCGCAGACCCCGGGACACACTCTGGGGCCAACGTCCTGACTTTC.